A selection of T cell receptor beta chains follows, all from one sample in a study of human T cells and chemical hapten exposure. TCRdb re-derived calls from the RACE reads in MiXCR, one entry per CDR3 protein. The sample holds 65,000 to 95,000 distinct CDR3 sequences, roughly 10% seen once. The input for sequencing was whole blood, taken in connection with sensitization to the hapten diphenylcyclopropenone (DPC). Source of these receptors: a woman aged 55-75 years with alopecia areata. Some clones in this sample may be carry-over from other donors' samples. The CDR3 runs from the conserved cysteine through the conserved F or W. The D gene is left open where the match is weak. Not all rows give a size; the values are once, few, many and, for expanded clones, a class.

D gene: .; V gene: TRBV5-6; J gene: TRBJ2-5; clone size: many; CDR3 DNA: TGTGCCAGCAGCTCCGCGGGGGCCGCCCAAGAGACCCAGTACTTC; CDR3 protein: CASSSAGAAQETQYF
D gene: .; V gene: TRBV5-4; J gene: TRBJ2-1; clone size: many; CDR3 DNA: TGTGCCAGCAGCATGGGTGGACGTGAGCAGTTCTTC; CDR3 protein: CASSMGGREQFF
D gene: TRBD1; V gene: TRBV6-5; J gene: TRBJ2-7; clone size: .; CDR3 DNA: TGTGCCAGCAGTTACTCGACAGGGGAAGCCTCCTACGAGCAGTACTTC; CDR3 protein: CASSYSTGEASYEQYF
D gene: .; V gene: TRBV11-1; J gene: TRBJ1-1; clone size: few; CDR3 DNA: TGTGCCAGCAGCTTATCCGACCAGAACACTGAAGCTTTCTTT; CDR3 protein: CASSLSDQNTEAFF
D gene: .; V gene: TRBV5-1; J gene: TRBJ1-5; clone size: .; CDR3 DNA: TGCGCCAGCAGCCTTGACCCAAGCAATCAGCCCCAGCATTTT; CDR3 protein: CASSLDPSNQPQHF
D gene: TRBD1; V gene: TRBV7-2; J gene: TRBJ2-3; clone size: many; CDR3 DNA: TGTGCCAGCAGCCAACCCAATCCGTGGACAGGGGGCCCAGATACGCAGTATTTT; CDR3 protein: CASSQPNPWTGGPDTQYF
D gene: .; V gene: TRBV20-1; J gene: TRBJ2-6; clone size: few; CDR3 DNA: TGCAGTGCTAGGGAAATCCAGGGTCTGAGGACCAACGTCCTGACTTTC; CDR3 protein: CSAREIQGLRTNVLTF
D gene: TRBD2; V gene: TRBV2; J gene: TRBJ2-7; clone size: .; CDR3 DNA: TGTGCCAGCAGTGATTTGAGCGGGGGGACCGACTACGAGCAGTACTTC; CDR3 protein: CASSDLSGGTDYEQYF
D gene: TRBD2; V gene: TRBV12-3/TRBV12-4; J gene: TRBJ2-1; clone size: many; CDR3 DNA: TGTGCCAGCAGAACTAGCGGGGCTGAGCAGTTCTTC; CDR3 protein: CASRTSGAEQFF
D gene: TRBD1; V gene: TRBV5-5; J gene: TRBJ1-5; clone size: few; CDR3 DNA: TGTGCCAGCAGCCCCGGGACAGGCGTGAGTCAGCCCCAGCATTTT; CDR3 protein: CASSPGTGVSQPQHF
D gene: .; V gene: TRBV6-4; J gene: TRBJ2-3; clone size: few; CDR3 DNA: TGTGCCAGCAGGGACACAGATACGCAGTATTTT; CDR3 protein: CASRDTDTQYF
D gene: .; V gene: TRBV21-1; J gene: TRBJ2-7; clone size: .; CDR3 DNA: TGTGCCAGCAGCAAAGTAAGATACATTTTGATCCACGAGCAGTACTTC; CDR3 protein: CASSKVRYILIHEQYF
D gene: .; V gene: TRBV20-1; J gene: TRBJ2-3; clone size: few; CDR3 DNA: TGCAGTGCTACAGACGGACTAAGCGGCACAGATACGCAGTATTTT; CDR3 protein: CSATDGLSGTDTQYF
D gene: TRBD1; V gene: TRBV9; J gene: TRBJ2-3; clone size: few; CDR3 DNA: TGTGCCAGCAGCTCAACACCAGGGGGAGATACGCAGTATTTT; CDR3 protein: CASSSTPGGDTQYF
D gene: TRBD1; V gene: TRBV2; J gene: TRBJ1-3; clone size: many; CDR3 DNA: TGTGCCAGCAGTGAGGGACAGATGCCTGGAAACACCATATATTTT; CDR3 protein: CASSEGQMPGNTIYF
D gene: .; V gene: TRBV2; J gene: TRBJ1-4; clone size: .; CDR3 DNA: TGTGCCAGCACCCTCGTTAGAGATGAAAAACTGTTTTTT; CDR3 protein: CASTLVRDEKLFF
D gene: TRBD1; V gene: TRBV5-4; J gene: TRBJ1-6; clone size: .; CDR3 DNA: TGTGCCAGCGCCAGGGGGATCGCGAATTCACCCCTCCACTTT; CDR3 protein: CASARGIANSPLHF
D gene: TRBD2; V gene: TRBV2; J gene: TRBJ2-3; clone size: few; CDR3 DNA: TGTGCCAGCAGTGTACCTAGCGGGGGGTCAGATACGCAGTATTTT; CDR3 protein: CASSVPSGGSDTQYF
D gene: .; V gene: TRBV4-1; J gene: TRBJ2-3; clone size: .; CDR3 DNA: TGCGCCAGCAGCCAAGTGCCCGACCGACACACAGATACGCAGTATTTT; CDR3 protein: CASSQVPDRHTDTQYF
D gene: .; V gene: TRBV2; J gene: TRBJ2-3; clone size: .; CDR3 DNA: TGTGCCAGCACACTGGAAAGCACAGATACGCAGTATTTT; CDR3 protein: CASTLESTDTQYF
D gene: TRBD1; V gene: TRBV20-1; J gene: TRBJ1-1; clone size: .; CDR3 DNA: TGCAGTGCTTACCCTACAGGGGTCACTGAAGCTTTCTTT; CDR3 protein: CSAYPTGVTEAFF
D gene: TRBD1; V gene: TRBV30; J gene: TRBJ1-5; clone size: few; CDR3 DNA: TGTGCCTGGAGTGTACGCGGGACAGGGGGCGATCAGCCCCAGCATTTT; CDR3 protein: CAWSVRGTGGDQPQHF
D gene: .; V gene: TRBV29-1; J gene: TRBJ2-1; clone size: .; CDR3 DNA: TGCAGCGTGGACCTAAATGAGCAGTTCTTC; CDR3 protein: CSVDLNEQFF
D gene: TRBD2; V gene: TRBV6-1; J gene: TRBJ2-1; clone size: .; CDR3 DNA: TGTGCCAGCAGGGAGATTCTCTGGACTAGCGGGAACAATGAGCAGTTCTTC; CDR3 protein: CASREILWTSGNNEQFF
D gene: .; V gene: TRBV6-1; J gene: TRBJ1-2; clone size: many; CDR3 DNA: TGTGCCAGCAGTGTTTTCCCAAGCGGAGGCTACACCTTC; CDR3 protein: CASSVFPSGGYTF
D gene: .; V gene: TRBV19; J gene: TRBJ2-1; clone size: .; CDR3 DNA: TGTGCCAGTAATACGGGAACAGGCTACAATGAGCAGTTCTTC; CDR3 protein: CASNTGTGYNEQFF
D gene: .; V gene: TRBV29-1; J gene: TRBJ1-1; clone size: many; CDR3 DNA: TGCAGCGTAAACAGGGCCGGAGGGAACACTGAAGCTTTCTTT; CDR3 protein: CSVNRAGGNTEAFF
D gene: .; V gene: TRBV7-2; J gene: TRBJ1-1; clone size: .; CDR3 DNA: TGTGCCGGCGCTTCGCCAGGGCGCACTGAAGCTTTCTTT; CDR3 protein: CAGASPGRTEAFF
D gene: .; V gene: TRBV29-1; J gene: TRBJ2-7; clone size: .; CDR3 DNA: TGCAGCGCTATTAAACCGGGACGGAGCTCCTACGAGCAGTACTTC; CDR3 protein: CSAIKPGRSSYEQYF
D gene: .; V gene: TRBV5-1; J gene: TRBJ1-1; clone size: .; CDR3 DNA: TGCGCCAGCAGACTGGTCGGGGGAACTGAAGCTTTCTTT; CDR3 protein: CASRLVGGTEAFF
D gene: TRBD1; V gene: TRBV7-8; J gene: TRBJ1-1; clone size: .; CDR3 DNA: TGTGCCAGCAGCTCTGGATATGGGACAGGGGTTGAAGCTTTCTTT; CDR3 protein: CASSSGYGTGVEAFF
D gene: .; V gene: TRBV20-1; J gene: TRBJ1-3; clone size: many; CDR3 DNA: TGCAGTGCTAGAGATCCCCCTGGGATGCGAAACACCATATATTTT; CDR3 protein: CSARDPPGMRNTIYF
D gene: .; V gene: TRBV10-1; J gene: TRBJ2-3; clone size: few; CDR3 DNA: TGCGCCAGCAGTGATAGACCGGCTTCTAGCACAGATACGCAGTATTTT; CDR3 protein: CASSDRPASSTDTQYF
D gene: TRBD1; V gene: TRBV10-2; J gene: TRBJ1-5; clone size: .; CDR3 DNA: TGCGCCAGCGCGTTGCAGGGGGCAAATCAGCCCCAGCATTTT; CDR3 protein: CASALQGANQPQHF
D gene: TRBD1; V gene: TRBV30; J gene: TRBJ2-5; clone size: few; CDR3 DNA: TGTGCCTGGGGGACAGCCTTCCAAGAGACCCAGTACTTC; CDR3 protein: CAWGTAFQETQYF
D gene: .; V gene: TRBV12-3/TRBV12-4; J gene: TRBJ2-1; clone size: .; CDR3 DNA: TGTGCCAGCAGTTTTCTCGAAGGGGGCAATGAGCAGTTCTTC; CDR3 protein: CASSFLEGGNEQFF
D gene: .; V gene: TRBV7-2; J gene: TRBJ2-2; clone size: few; CDR3 DNA: TGTGCCAGCAGCTTACTTATTAGTGTTAGCGTCACCGGGGAGCTGTTTTTT; CDR3 protein: CASSLLISVSVTGELFF
D gene: TRBD1; V gene: TRBV5-1; J gene: TRBJ2-1; clone size: many; CDR3 DNA: TGCGCCAGCAGTCACCAAGGACAGGGGCAGGGCAATGAGCAGTTCTTC; CDR3 protein: CASSHQGQGQGNEQFF
D gene: .; V gene: TRBV20-1; J gene: TRBJ1-2; clone size: .; CDR3 DNA: TGCAGTGCTAGAGATGAGGCCCCCACAGGTGGCTACACCTTC; CDR3 protein: CSARDEAPTGGYTF
D gene: .; V gene: TRBV5-1; J gene: TRBJ1-4; clone size: .; CDR3 DNA: TGCGCCAGCAGCGTGGAGAATGAAAAACTGTTTTTT; CDR3 protein: CASSVENEKLFF
D gene: .; V gene: TRBV12-5; J gene: TRBJ2-1; clone size: few; CDR3 DNA: TGTGCTAGTGGTTTGGTTAATGAGCAGTTCTTC; CDR3 protein: CASGLVNEQFF
D gene: .; V gene: TRBV29-1; J gene: TRBJ2-5; clone size: many; CDR3 DNA: TGCAGCGTTGAAGATCGGGGAGGCGGTGAGGAGACCCAGTACTTC; CDR3 protein: CSVEDRGGGEETQYF
D gene: .; V gene: TRBV6-6; J gene: TRBJ2-5; clone size: many; CDR3 DNA: TGTGCCAGCAGTGGCGAGCGGACCCAGTACTTC; CDR3 protein: CASSGERTQYF
D gene: .; V gene: TRBV20-1; J gene: TRBJ2-7; clone size: .; CDR3 DNA: TGCAGTGCTAGAAAGGGGGGATTGACAAACGAGCAGTACTTC; CDR3 protein: CSARKGGLTNEQYF
D gene: .; V gene: TRBV20-1; J gene: TRBJ2-7; clone size: .; CDR3 DNA: TGCAGTGCTAGAGCTAACATCTACGAGCAGTACTTC; CDR3 protein: CSARANIYEQYF
D gene: .; V gene: TRBV7-2; J gene: TRBJ2-3; clone size: many; CDR3 DNA: TGTGCCAGCGACTTGGCGGGGCAACCCACAGATACGCAGTATTTT; CDR3 protein: CASDLAGQPTDTQYF